The 23 T cell receptor beta chains reported below all come from one sample, sequenced in a study of CD8 T cells in ankylosing spondylitis. TCRdb reprocessed the 5' RACE reads with MiXCR, giving one entry per CDR3 protein. The sample holds hundreds of thousands of distinct CDR3 sequences, more than 25% seen once. Sample: blood, either unsorted or a sorted T cell fraction (not recorded which). These receptors were obtained from a male donor with ankylosing spondylitis or in good health (not recorded which).

The genes are TRBV12-3 or TRBV12-4 and TRBJ1-5; 7 nucleotides match TRBD1. The ends lost 4 bases at V and 5 bases at J; junction bases unmatched: 5. The CDR3 covers 14 residues. The CDR3 DNA follows: TGTGCCAGCAGTTCCACAGGGGTCGATCAGCCCCAGCATTTT. Protein product: CASSSTGVDQPQHF.

This clonotype appeared a few times. The chain recombines TRBV12-3 or TRBV12-4 with TRBJ2-7, with 9 bases fitting TRBD2. The CDR3 loop spans 14 amino acids. Trimming at V came to 6 bases and at J to 3 bases, leaving 6 bases not matched to a gene. CDR3: CASRLAGSHYEQYF. The CDR3 DNA sequence: TGTGCCAGCAGACTAGCGGGCAGCCACTACGAGCAGTACTTC.

Only a few counts were recorded for this clonotype. Here the CDR3 DNA reads TGCGCCAGCAGTGCCGAATCCGGAAGTCCCCTCCACTTT. Translated: CASSAESGSPLHF. This chain connects TRBV5-1 to TRBJ1-6, with D uncertain. V lost 5 bases, J lost 13 bases, and 16 bases lay in between. This CDR3 comprises 13 residues. Germline loops: CDR1 SGHRS, CDR2 YFSETQ.

This chain uses TRBV7-8 with TRBJ1-5; D is undetermined. The CDR3 runs 12 residues. From germline, CDR1 is SGHVS and CDR2 FQNEAQ. V lost 5 bases, J lost 4 bases, and 6 bases lay in between. This CDR3 reads CASSLTNQPQHF. The DNA of the CDR3 is TGTGCCAGCAGCCTGACTAATCAGCCCCAGCATTTT.

The table lists this clonotype with a few counts. The rearrangement links TRBV4-2 to TRBJ2-5, with TRBD1 identical over 9 bases. Germline values: CDR1 LGHNA, CDR2 YNFKEQ. This CDR3 region has 15 residues. The V and J ends lost 1 base and 2 bases, in that order; junction bases with no gene match: 2. CDR3 loop: CASSQGDREQETQYF. DNA of the CDR3: TGTGCCAGCAGCCAAGGGGACAGGGAACAAGAGACCCAGTACTTC.

The chain couples TRBV20-1 to TRBJ1-1; no clear D. This CDR3 is built from 13 residues. In germline, CDR1 is DFQATT, CDR2 SNEGSKA (reference sequence). The ends were cut back, 5 bases at V and 1 base at J, with 11 bases in the middle. The CDR3 is CSASWEPNTEAFF. The CDR3 DNA reads as TGCAGTGCTTCGTGGGAGCCGAACACTGAAGCTTTCTTT.

V usage is TRBV7-9 and J usage is TRBJ1-1, with TRBD1 matching 8 bases. The germline CDR1 and CDR2 sequences are SEHNR and FQNEAQ (reference sequence). V gave up 8 bases and J gave up 5 bases; unmatched junction bases: 10. The CDR3 loop spans 14 amino acids. In nucleotides, the CDR3 is TGTGCCAGCGGCATAAGGACAGGGTGGACTGAAGCTTTCTTT. It codes for CASGIRTGWTEAFF.

The J gene is TRBJ2-1, the V gene TRBV5-1; possibly TRBD1 for D (7 bases). V was trimmed by 0 bases and J by 7 bases, leaving 14 bases between them. The V gene's germline CDR1 is SGHRS and CDR2 YFSETQ. The CDR3 consists of 15 residues. The CDR3 is CASSLVAGGLNEQFF. CDR3 in DNA: TGCGCCAGCAGCTTGGTGGCAGGGGGGCTAAATGAGCAGTTCTTC. Combining the CDR3 with reference TRBV5-1 and TRBJ2-1 gives the whole variable domain KAGVTQTPRYLIKTRGQQVTLSCSPISGHRSVSWYQQTPGQGLQFLFEYFSETQRNKGNFPGRFSGRQFSNSRSEMNVSTLELGDSALYLCASSLVAGGLNEQFFGPGTRLTVL.

This clonotype turned up a few times. This rearrangement joins TRBV29-1 to TRBJ1-2; no reliable D call. The CDR3 spans 13 residues. CDR1 SQVTM and CDR2 ANQGSEA come from the germline V gene. The germline V and J ends were trimmed by 1 base and 4 bases, with 10 bases remaining between them. CDR3: CSVEGRPSYGYTF. The DNA for the CDR3 is TGCAGCGTTGAAGGCCGCCCCAGCTATGGCTACACCTTC.

The chain recombines TRBV28 with TRBJ2-3; the D is unclear. The V end lost 6 bases, the J end lost 1 base, and 8 bases lay between the germline ends. Germline loops: CDR1 MDHEN, CDR2 SYDVKM. The CDR3 is 13 amino acids. The chain's CDR3 is CASRGRGTDTQYF. CDR3 DNA: TGTGCCAGCAGAGGTCGGGGCACAGATACGCAGTATTTT.

This chain links TRBV5-5 with TRBJ2-1; TRBD1 or TRBD2 may be the D gene (6 bases each). The CDR3 consists of 13 residues. V shed 5 bases and J shed 8 bases, with 14 bases lying between them. Germline loops: CDR1 SGHKS, CDR2 YYEKEE (reference sequence). CDR3 DNA sequence: TGTGCCAGCAGTTACGGGGGCACGTATGAGCAGTTCTTC. It translates to CASSYGGTYEQFF.

DNA of the CDR3: TGCGCCAGCAGCTTGGTAGGACAGCCCCCCTACGAGCAGTACTTC. Translation gives CASSLVGQPPYEQYF. The V gene is TRBV5-1, the J gene TRBJ2-7, with a tentative D call TRBD1 (6 bases). The CDR3 spans 15 residues. Germline V lookup: CDR1 SGHRS, CDR2 YFSETQ. Between the trimmed V and J ends, which lost 0 bases and 2 bases, there was a span of 12 bases.

This clonotype was counted between two and nine times. This chain links TRBV20-1 with TRBJ1-2, with 7 bases fitting TRBD1. From germline, CDR1 is DFQATT and CDR2 SNEGSKA (reference sequence). The J segment lost 4 bases and the V segment lost 0 bases, leaving 5 bases of the junction unmatched. This CDR3 has 14 amino acids. The CDR3 sequence is CSARDRQGSYGYTF. The CDR3 nucleotides read TGCAGTGCTAGAGATAGACAGGGAAGCTATGGCTACACCTTC.

The chain joins TRBV20-1 to TRBJ2-7, with 9 bases identical to TRBD1. Germline-derived CDR1 and CDR2 are DFQATT and SNEGSKA (reference sequence). The CDR3 has 14 residues. With V trimmed by 7 bases and J by 6 bases, 13 bases remained unmatched. The CDR3 spells CSVSSGTGQREQYF. DNA of the CDR3: TGCAGTGTGTCTTCCGGGACAGGGCAACGCGAGCAGTACTTC.

The chain is built from TRBV6-1 and TRBJ2-7; 10 bases are a match to TRBD2. Germline CDR1 and CDR2: MNHNS and SASEGT. The V and J ends lost 6 bases and 5 bases, in that order; junction bases with no gene match: 7. CDR3 length: 14 residues. CDR3 nucleotide sequence: TGTGCCAGCAGGACAACCGGGACTAGCGACGAGCAGTACTTC. It yields the protein CASRTTGTSDEQYF.

This chain connects TRBV12-3 or TRBV12-4 to TRBJ2-3, with 8 positions matching TRBD1. V was pared by 8 bases and J by 1 base, with 11 bases of the junction left unmatched. The CDR3 spans 16 residues. The CDR3, as DNA: TGTGCCAGCTCCGATCCTCAGGGGGCCCGCACAGATACGCAGTATTTT. Amino acids: CASSDPQGARTDTQYF.

V and J are TRBV7-2 and TRBJ2-1, with 8 bases identical to TRBD2. Germline-derived CDR1 and CDR2 are SGHTA and FQGNSA. CDR3 length equals 16 residues. Trimming took 5 bases from V and 0 from J; bases not matched to a gene: 6. This chain's CDR3 is CASSGVAGPSYNEQFF. The CDR3 DNA is TGTGCCAGCAGCGGTGTAGCGGGGCCCTCCTACAATGAGCAGTTCTTC.

The chain has TRBV20-1 and TRBJ2-2; 7 bases are a match to TRBD2. In germline, CDR1 is DFQATT, CDR2 SNEGSKA (reference sequence). After removal of 6 bases from V and 3 bases from J, the junction contained 7 bases not matched to a gene. This CDR3 contains 14 residues. In DNA form, the CDR3 reads TGCAGTGCCGTAAAGCGGGGTTACACCGGGGAGCTGTTTTTT. Protein product: CSAVKRGYTGELFF.

This clonotype was recorded a few times. The chain combines TRBV6-1 with TRBJ2-7; 9 nucleotides line up with TRBD1. The CDR3 runs 14 residues. After removal of 5 bases from V and 2 bases from J, the junction contained 4 bases not matched to a gene. The V gene's germline CDR1 is MNHNS and CDR2 SASEGT. The CDR3 protein is CASSPGQGAYEQYF. The CDR3 bases are TGTGCCAGCAGTCCGGGACAGGGAGCCTACGAGCAGTACTTC.

This clonotype was seen a few times. The V gene is TRBV12-3 or TRBV12-4, the J gene TRBJ2-3; 7 bases match TRBD1. V was pared by 7 bases and J by 5 bases, with 12 bases of the junction left unmatched. The CDR3 consists of 15 residues. The CDR3 coding sequence is TGTGCCAGCACTTTCTGGACAGGCACCCTAGATACGCAGTATTTT. Residues: CASTFWTGTLDTQYF.

The sample holds one count of this clonotype. The chain recombines TRBV7-6 with TRBJ2-5; no clear D gene. Germline CDR1 reads SGHVS; CDR2 reads FNYEAQ. The CDR3 covers 15 residues. Trimming pared 6 bases from V and 3 bases from J, leaving 17 bases between. The CDR3, as DNA: TGTGCCAGCAGTAATCCGTCCGGGTCCAAAGAGACCCAGTACTTC. This sequence encodes CASSNPSGSKETQYF.

This chain uses TRBV28 with TRBJ2-1; 7 nucleotides match TRBD2. The germline CDR1 and CDR2 sequences are MDHEN and SYDVKM. The CDR3 has 16 residues. Trimming at V came to 2 bases and at J to 0 bases, leaving 4 bases not matched to a gene. CDR3 sequence reads: CASSLAGESSYNEQFF. The CDR3 DNA is TGTGCCAGCAGTTTAGCGGGGGAGAGCTCCTACAATGAGCAGTTCTTC. Full variable domain (missing parts from reference TRBV28 and TRBJ2-1): DVKVTQSSRYLVKRTGEKVFLECVQDMDHENMFWYRQDPGLGLRLIYFSYDVKMKEKGDIPEGYSVSREKKERFSLILESASTNQTSMYLCASSLAGESSYNEQFFGPGTRLTVL.

The chain employs TRBV5-5 and TRBJ2-2, with D unresolved. CDR1 and CDR2 (germline): SGHKS, YYEKEE (reference sequence). The V end was cut by 0 bases, the J end by 6 bases, with 6 bases between. The CDR3 consists of 13 residues. This CDR3 is CASSLEWAGELFF. The CDR3 DNA reads TGTGCCAGCAGCTTGGAGTGGGCCGGGGAGCTGTTTTTT. The variable domain in full, completed from reference TRBV5-5 and TRBJ2-2, reads DAGVTQSPTHLIKTRGQQVTLRCSPISGHKSVSWYQQVLGQGPQFIFQYYEKEERGRGNFPDRFSARQFPNYSSELNVNALLLGDSALYLCASSLEWAGELFFGEGSRLTVL.